The clone carrying this T cell receptor (beta chain) was found many times. This CDR3 region has 18 residues. CDR1 LNHDA and CDR2 SQIVND come from the germline V gene (reference sequence). V gave up 3 bases and J gave up 0 bases, with 15 bases separating them. TCRdb re-derived calls from the PCR reads in MiXCR, one entry per CDR3 protein. Found here are fewer than 90,000 distinct CDR3 sequences, approximately 49% of them singletons; the top ten hold roughly 10%. The source of the sample is a study of CDR3 diversity in severe acne. The V gene is TRBV19, the J gene TRBJ2-6; D uncertain. Sequencing was carried out using blood. The TCR was taken from a male donor with severe acne vulgaris. The DNA of the CDR3 is TGTGCCAGTAGTATGTTGCAGGTTGCTTACTCTGGGGCCAACGTCCTGACTTTC. It yields the protein CASSMLQVAYSGANVLTF.